This T cell receptor beta chain comes out of a study of shared clonotypes between healthy human individuals. Study-level findings and limits: Only blood samples were collected, and tissue repertoires likely differ. Despite large depth, rarefaction showed incomplete sorted-subset sequencing. Genetic and exposure-history diversity was limited by the few donors. Generation probability values for non-shared clonotypes were lower than those for clonotypes shared by all four donors.

This clone was observed once. The antigen is unknown. V lost 3 bases and J lost 7; bases outside the gene matches: 5. The V gene's germline CDR1 is WNHNN and CDR2 SYGVQD (reference sequence). The CDR3 length is 14 residues. Generated by immunoSEQ multiplex PCR, the TCRdb table keeps only in-frame clones and is missing some. This sample has some 89,000 clones; roughly two thirds occur once, and the top ten carry approximately 49%. The sample consisted of memory CD8+ T cells sorted from blood. Subset: CD45RO+ cells pooled with CCR7-negative TemRA cells. The chain uses TRBV10-1 and TRBJ2-1, with 8 bases fitting TRBD1. The TCR comes from a man aged 25-40 years in good health. This chain's CDR3 is CASSDRGLGNEQFF. The CDR3, as DNA: TGCGCCAGCAGTGACAGGGGGCTTGGGAATGAGCAGTTCTTC.